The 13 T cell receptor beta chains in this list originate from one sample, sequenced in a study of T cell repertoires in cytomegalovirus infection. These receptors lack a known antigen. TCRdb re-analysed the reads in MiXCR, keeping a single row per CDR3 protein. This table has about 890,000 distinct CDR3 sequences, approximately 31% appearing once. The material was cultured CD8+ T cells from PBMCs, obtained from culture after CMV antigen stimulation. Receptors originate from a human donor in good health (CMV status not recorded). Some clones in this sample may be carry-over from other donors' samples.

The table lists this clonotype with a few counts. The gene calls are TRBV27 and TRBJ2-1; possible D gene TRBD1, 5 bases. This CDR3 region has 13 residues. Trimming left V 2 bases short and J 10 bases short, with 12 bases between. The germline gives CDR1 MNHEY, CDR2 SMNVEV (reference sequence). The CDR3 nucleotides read TGTGCCAGCAGTTTAACCCCCAGGGCCGAGCAGTTCTTC. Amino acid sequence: CASSLTPRAEQFF.

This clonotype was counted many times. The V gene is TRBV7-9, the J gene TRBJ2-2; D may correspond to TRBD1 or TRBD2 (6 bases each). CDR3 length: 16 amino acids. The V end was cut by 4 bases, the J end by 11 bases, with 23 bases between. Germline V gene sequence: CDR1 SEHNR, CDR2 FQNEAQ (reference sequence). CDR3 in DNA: TGTGCCAGCAGCTCACCCACAGGGCGGGAAACCGTCGAGCTGTTTTTT. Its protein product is CASSSPTGRETVELFF.

CDR3 in amino acids: CASSLPTGTINEKLFF. CDR3 bases: TGTGCCAGCAGTCTACCCACGGGTACTATTAATGAAAAACTGTTTTTT. The chain uses TRBV27 and TRBJ1-4, with D uncertain. V dropped 5 bases and J dropped 4 bases, with 17 bases sitting between them. The CDR3 totals 16 residues. The germline gives CDR1 MNHEY, CDR2 SMNVEV (reference sequence).

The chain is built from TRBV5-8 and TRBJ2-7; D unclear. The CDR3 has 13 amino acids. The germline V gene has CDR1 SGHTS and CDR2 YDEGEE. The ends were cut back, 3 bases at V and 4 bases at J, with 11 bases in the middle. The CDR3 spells CASSSGQWYEQYF. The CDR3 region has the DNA TGTGCCAGCAGCTCGGGCCAGTGGTACGAGCAGTACTTC.

DNA for the CDR3: TGCAGCGTTATACCTAACACCGGGGAGCTGTTTTTT. It codes for CSVIPNTGELFF. The chain joins TRBV29-1 to TRBJ2-2; D gene uncertain. The CDR3 covers 12 residues. The germline CDR1 and CDR2 sequences are SQVTM and ANQGSEA. V was trimmed by 5 bases and J by 2 bases, leaving 6 bases between them.

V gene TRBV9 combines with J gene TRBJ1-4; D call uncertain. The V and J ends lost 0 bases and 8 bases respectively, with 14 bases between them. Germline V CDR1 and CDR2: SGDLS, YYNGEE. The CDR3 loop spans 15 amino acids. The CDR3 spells CASSVDDGIGEKLFF. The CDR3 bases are TGTGCCAGCAGCGTAGACGACGGGATCGGGGAAAAACTGTTTTTT.

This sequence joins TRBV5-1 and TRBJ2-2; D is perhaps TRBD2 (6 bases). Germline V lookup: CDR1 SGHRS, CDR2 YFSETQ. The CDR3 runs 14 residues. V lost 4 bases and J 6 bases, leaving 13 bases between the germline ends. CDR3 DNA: TGCGCCAGCAGCCTTCGACTAGGGGCCGGGGAGCTGTTTTTT. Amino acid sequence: CASSLRLGAGELFF.

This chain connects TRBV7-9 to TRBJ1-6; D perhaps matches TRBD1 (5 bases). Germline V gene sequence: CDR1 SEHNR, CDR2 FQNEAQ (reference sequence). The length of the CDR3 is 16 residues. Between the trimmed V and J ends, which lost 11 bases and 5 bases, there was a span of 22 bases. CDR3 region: CAGGGSGPLDNSPLHF. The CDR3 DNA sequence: TGTGCCGGCGGGGGTAGTGGGCCTTTGGATAATTCACCCCTCCACTTT.

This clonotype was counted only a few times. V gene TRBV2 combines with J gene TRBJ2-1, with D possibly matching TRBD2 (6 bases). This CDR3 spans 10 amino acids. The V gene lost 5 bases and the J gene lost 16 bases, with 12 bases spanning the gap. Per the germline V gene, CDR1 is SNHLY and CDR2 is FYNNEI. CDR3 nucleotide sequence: TGTGCCAGCAGTCCGGGGGAGAGATTCTTC. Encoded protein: CASSPGERFF.

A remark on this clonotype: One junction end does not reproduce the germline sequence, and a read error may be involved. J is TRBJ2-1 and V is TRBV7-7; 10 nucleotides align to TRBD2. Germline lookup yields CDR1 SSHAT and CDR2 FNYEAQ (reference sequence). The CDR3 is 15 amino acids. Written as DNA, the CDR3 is TGTGCTAGCAGCTTTTCTAGCGGGGGAAAGGATGAGCAGTTCTTC. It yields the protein CASSFSSGGKDEQFF. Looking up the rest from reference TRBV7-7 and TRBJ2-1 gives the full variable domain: GAGVSQSPRYKVTKRGQDVTLRCDPISSHATLYWYQQALGQGPEFLTYFNYEAQPDKSGLPSDRFSAERPEGSISTLTIQRTEQRDSAMYRCASSFSSGGKDEQFFGPGTRLTVL.

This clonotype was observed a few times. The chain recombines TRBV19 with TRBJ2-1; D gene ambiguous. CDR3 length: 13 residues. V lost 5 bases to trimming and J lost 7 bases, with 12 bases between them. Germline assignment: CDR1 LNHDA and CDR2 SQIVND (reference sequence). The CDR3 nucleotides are TGTGCCAGTAGTGTGACTGGTAGGAATGAGCAGTTCTTC. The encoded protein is CASSVTGRNEQFF.

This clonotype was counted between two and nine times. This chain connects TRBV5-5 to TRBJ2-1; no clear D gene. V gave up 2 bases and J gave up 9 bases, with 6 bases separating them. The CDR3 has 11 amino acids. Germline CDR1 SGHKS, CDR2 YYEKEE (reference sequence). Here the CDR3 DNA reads TGTGCCAGCAGCTTAATGGCTGAGCAGTTCTTC. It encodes CASSLMAEQFF.

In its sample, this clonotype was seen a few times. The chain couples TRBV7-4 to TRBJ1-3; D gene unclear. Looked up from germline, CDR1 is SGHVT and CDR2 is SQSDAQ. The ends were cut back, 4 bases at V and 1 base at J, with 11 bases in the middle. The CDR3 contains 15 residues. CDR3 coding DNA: TGTGCCAGCAGCTACCCGGAAGCTTCTGGAAACACCATATATTTT. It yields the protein CASSYPEASGNTIYF.